This T cell receptor beta chain came from a study of shared clonotypes between healthy human individuals. This clone was counted between two and nine times. Measured with immunoSEQ multiplex PCR; TCRdb has only the in-frame clones, and not every one. The table has 650,000 to 800,000 clones, 55% to 75% seen once; the top ten hold around 1.7%. The CDR3 loop spans 14 amino acids. Germline CDR1 is SGHDN and CDR2 is FVKESK. Germline trimming cut 3 bases from V and 7 bases from J; bases unmatched to any gene: 7. The sample was memory CD4+ T cells sorted from blood. Regarding subset: CD45RA-negative fraction. The chain has TRBV14 and TRBJ1-2; the match to TRBD1 covers 8 bases. The origin of this receptor is a woman in her twenties or thirties in good health. Here the CDR3 DNA reads TGTGCCAGCAGCCAGGCCAGGGGGCCTTCTGGCTACACCTTC. Protein sequence: CASSQARGPSGYTF. Together with reference TRBV14 and TRBJ1-2, the CDR3 gives the full variable domain: EAGVTQFPSHSVIEKGQTVTLRCDPISGHDNLYWYRRVMGKEIKFLLHFVKESKQDESGMPNNRFLAERTGGTYSTLKVQPAELEDSGVYFCASSQARGPSGYTFGSGTRLTVV.